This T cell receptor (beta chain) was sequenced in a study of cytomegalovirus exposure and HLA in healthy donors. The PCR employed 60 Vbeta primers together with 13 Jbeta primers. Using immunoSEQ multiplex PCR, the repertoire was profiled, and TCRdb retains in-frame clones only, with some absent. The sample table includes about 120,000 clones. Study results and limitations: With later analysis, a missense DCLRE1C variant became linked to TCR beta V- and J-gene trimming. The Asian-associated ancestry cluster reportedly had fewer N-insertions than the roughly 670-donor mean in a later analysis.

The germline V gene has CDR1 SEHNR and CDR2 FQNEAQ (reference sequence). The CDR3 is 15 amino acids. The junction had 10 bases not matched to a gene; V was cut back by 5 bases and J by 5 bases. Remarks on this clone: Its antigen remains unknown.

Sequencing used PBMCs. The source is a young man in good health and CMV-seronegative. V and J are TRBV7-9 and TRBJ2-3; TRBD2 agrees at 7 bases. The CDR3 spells CASSPPWGGKDTQYF. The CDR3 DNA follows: TGTGCCAGCAGCCCCCCTTGGGGGGGAAAAGATACGCAGTATTTT. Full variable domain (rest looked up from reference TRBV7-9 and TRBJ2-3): DTGVSQNPRHKITKRGQNVTFRCDPISEHNRLYWYRQTLGQGPEFLTYFQNEAQLEKSRLLSDRFSAERPKGSFSTLEIQRTEQGDSAMYLCASSPPWGGKDTQYFGPGTRLTVL.